Listed here are 22 T cell receptor beta chains from one sample, sequenced in a study of OX40 agonist ivuxolimab in advanced cancers. Only in-frame clones appear in the TCRdb table, and some are missing; sequencing was by immunoSEQ multiplex PCR. The table records under 15,000 clones, around 74% of them present only once. This material consisted of CD4+ or CD8+ T cells sorted from blood, taken in a trial of the OX40 agonist ivuxolimab. These receptors originate from an adult with an advanced solid tumor such as melanoma, head and neck, liver or kidney cancer.

The chain links TRBV14 to TRBJ2-7, with D perhaps matching TRBD1 (5 bases). V was cut by 3 bases and J by 11 bases, with 14 bases left in between. The CDR3 loop spans 12 amino acids. The V gene's germline CDR1 is SGHDN and CDR2 FVKESK. This CDR3 reads CASSHLLGVEYF. CDR3 coding DNA: TGTGCCAGCAGCCACCTGTTAGGGGTTGAGTACTTC.

This clone has more than one count but fewer than ten. The chain uses TRBV6-9 and TRBJ1-5; D is uncertain. Germline V gives CDR1 MNHGY, CDR2 SVAAGI. The CDR3 totals 11 residues. Trimming cost V 4 bases and J 8 bases, with 6 bases left between them. CDR3 coding DNA: TGTGCCAGCAGTTGTCCGGAGCCCCAGCATTTT. Its protein is CASSCPEPQHF.

The chain uses TRBV7-2 and TRBJ2-5, with D perhaps matching TRBD1 (6 bases). The DNA matches TRBJ2-7 better at its end, which makes the J call doubtful. This CDR3 is 13 amino acids long. The V gene's germline CDR1 is SGHTA and CDR2 FQGNSA. CDR3 sequence reads: CASTPAGDYEQYF. The DNA of the CDR3 is TGTGCCAGCACCCCAGCAGGGGACTACGAGCAGTACTTC.

V is TRBV5-8 and J is TRBJ1-1; D gene ambiguous. Germline CDR1 reads SGHTS; CDR2 reads YDEGEE. V dropped 0 bases and J dropped 1 base, with 7 bases sitting between them. CDR3 length equals 14 residues. The CDR3 reads CASSLGPENTEAFF. The DNA of the CDR3 is TGTGCCAGCAGCTTGGGTCCGGAGAACACTGAAGCTTTCTTT.

The J gene is TRBJ1-4, the V gene TRBV27; D unresolved. The CDR3 has 16 amino acids. The V end lost 4 bases, the J end lost 6 bases, and 18 bases lay between the germline ends. Germline loops: CDR1 MNHEY, CDR2 SMNVEV (reference sequence). The CDR3 DNA sequence: TGTGCCAGCAGTTCCGTGGGTAGGGAGGTATATGAAAAACTGTTTTTT. Translating gives CASSSVGREVYEKLFF.

By share, this clone ranks as large. The chain is built from TRBV4-2 and TRBJ2-1, with 14 bases lining up with TRBD2. V dropped 0 bases and J dropped 7; count of bases not matched to a gene: 2. CDR1 and CDR2 (germline): LGHNA, YNFKEQ. CDR3 length: 16 residues. The CDR3 sequence: CASSQDGLAGGNEQFF. The CDR3 DNA follows: TGTGCCAGCAGCCAAGACGGACTAGCGGGAGGTAATGAGCAGTTCTTC.

This clone has a single count. This chain links TRBV19 with TRBJ1-5; tentatively, D is TRBD1 (6 bases). This CDR3 contains 15 residues. V shed 2 bases and J shed 1 base, with 9 bases lying between them. Germline CDR1 and CDR2: LNHDA and SQIVND (reference sequence). The CDR3 here is CASSIRDTSNQPQHF. The CDR3 DNA is TGTGCCAGTAGTATACGGGACACCAGCAATCAGCCCCAGCATTTT.

V is TRBV29-1 and J is TRBJ2-7; D gene unclear. Trimming took off 3 bases at V and 6 bases at J, with 15 bases between the two ends. The CDR3 consists of 13 residues. Per germline, CDR1 SQVTM and CDR2 ANQGSEA. The chain's CDR3 is CSVEAGESPEQYF. Written as DNA, the CDR3 is TGCAGCGTTGAGGCAGGAGAATCCCCCGAGCAGTACTTC.

The chain is built from TRBV6-1 and TRBJ2-1; D is possibly TRBD2 (6 bases). This CDR3 is 15 amino acids long. With 1 base removed from V and 4 bases from J, the gap between germline ends came to 11 bases. The V gene's germline CDR1 is MNHNS and CDR2 SASEGT. The CDR3 DNA reads TGTGCCAGCAGTGAAGAGGGACTTGGTTACAATGAGCAGTTCTTC. Residues: CASSEEGLGYNEQFF.

This rearrangement joins TRBV15 to TRBJ2-1, with 10 bases matching TRBD1. This CDR3 has 13 amino acids. Germline CDR1 reads LNHNV; CDR2 reads YYDKDF (reference sequence). V gave up 9 bases and J gave up 3 bases; unmatched junction bases: 2. As DNA, the CDR3 is TGTGCCACTCGGGACAGGGGCTACAATGAGCAGTTCTTC. This encodes CATRDRGYNEQFF.

This clone is deemed medium-sized (0.01 to 0.1%). The chain combines TRBV7-2 with TRBJ2-1; 9 bases agree with TRBD1. This CDR3 is built from 16 residues. Germline CDR1 and CDR2: SGHTA and FQGNSA. V trimming: 6 bases; J trimming: 2 bases; junction bases outside the gene matches: 8. The CDR3 loop is CASRPGTGRTYNEQFF. CDR3 DNA sequence: TGTGCCAGCAGACCCGGGACAGGGAGAACCTACAATGAGCAGTTCTTC.

This sequence joins TRBV11-2 and TRBJ2-1; TRBD2 is a possible D gene (6 bases). Germline-derived CDR1 and CDR2 are SGHAT and FQNNGV. The CDR3 is made up of 16 amino acids. The V and J ends lost 6 bases and 3 bases respectively, with 18 bases between them. CDR3 sequence (DNA): TGTGCCAGCAGAAGTCCGGGACTTAATAACTACAATGAGCAGTTCTTC. This codes for CASRSPGLNNYNEQFF.

For the CDR3, the DNA is TGTGCCATCAGAGAGACAGAGAACTATGGCTACACCTTC. Translated: CAIRETENYGYTF. The chain joins TRBV10-3 to TRBJ1-2, with D possibly matching TRBD1 (5 bases). This CDR3 has 13 amino acids. CDR1 and CDR2 from the germline V gene are ENHRY and SYGVKD. The V end lost 6 bases, the J end lost 2 bases, and 10 bases lay between the germline ends.

The sample holds a few counts of this clone. The chain links TRBV9 to TRBJ2-7; D gene ambiguous. The V gene lost 0 bases and the J gene lost 0 bases, with 10 bases spanning the gap. CDR3 length: 15 residues. Looked up from germline, CDR1 is SGDLS and CDR2 is YYNGEE. CDR3 amino acids: CASSVGVSSSYEQYF. The CDR3 DNA reads TGTGCCAGCAGCGTAGGGGTTTCTAGCTCCTACGAGCAGTACTTC. Full variable domain (missing parts from reference TRBV9 and TRBJ2-7): DSGVTQTPKHLITATGQRVTLRCSPRSGDLSVYWYQQSLDQGLQFLIQYYNGEERAKGNILERFSAQQFPDLHSELNLSSLELGDSALYFCASSVGVSSSYEQYFGPGTRLTVT.

The DNA for the CDR3 is TGCGCCAGCAGCTGGGTAGATCTGAGTACAGATACGCAGTATTTT. This codes for CASSWVDLSTDTQYF. The V and J genes are TRBV5-1 and TRBJ2-3; no clear D gene. V lost 3 bases and J lost 3, with 14 bases in between. Germline loops: CDR1 SGHRS, CDR2 YFSETQ. This CDR3 is 15 amino acids long.

V and J are TRBV7-6 and TRBJ1-1, with TRBD1 as a possible D gene (5 bases). The CDR3 length is 17 residues. Trimming shortened V by 1 base and J by 3 bases, and 18 bases separated the two germline ends. Per the germline V gene, CDR1 is SGHVS and CDR2 is FNYEAQ. The CDR3 nucleotides are TGTGCCAGCAGCTTAGTTCGTGACAGTCCTGAGCACACTGAAGCTTTCTTT. Translating it yields CASSLVRDSPEHTEAFF.

The CDR3 here is CARSLHWDPNQPQHF. In DNA form, the CDR3 reads TGTGCCAGAAGCTTGCATTGGGACCCCAATCAGCCCCAGCATTTT. This chain links TRBV5-3 with TRBJ1-5; tentative D call: TRBD1 (5 bases). TRBV5-3 falls under the ORF class, with uncertain function. CDR3 size: 15 residues. V lost 1 base to trimming and J lost 3 bases, with 11 bases between them.

The chain recombines TRBV19 with TRBJ1-2, with TRBD1 identical over 10 bases. The CDR3 is 13 amino acids. Germline lookup yields CDR1 LNHDA and CDR2 SQIVND (reference sequence). The V and J ends lost 3 bases and 6 bases, in that order; junction bases with no gene match: 1. CDR3 nucleotide sequence: TGTGCCAGTAGTATGGGACAGGGGAATGGCTACACCTTC. Amino acid sequence: CASSMGQGNGYTF.

This clone was detected only a few times. This chain connects TRBV9 to TRBJ2-7; no clear D gene. V was cut by 4 bases and J by 4 bases, with 12 bases left in between. This CDR3 contains 13 residues. CDR1 is SGDLS and CDR2 is YYNGEE in the germline V gene. Here the CDR3 reads CASSPLLGYEQYF. The CDR3 nucleotides are TGTGCCAGCAGCCCCTTACTGGGGTACGAGCAGTACTTC.

The chain couples TRBV7-2 to TRBJ2-7, with D unresolved. Germline-derived CDR1 and CDR2 are SGHTA and FQGNSA. The CDR3 loop spans 14 amino acids. Trimming left V 4 bases short and J 5 bases short, with 15 bases between. CDR3 DNA: TGTGCCAGCAGCTCTCCGGGCTCAGGAAACGAGCAGTACTTC. Its translation: CASSSPGSGNEQYF. Full variable domain (missing parts from reference TRBV7-2 and TRBJ2-7): GAGVSQSPSNKVTEKGKDVELRCDPISGHTALYWYRQSLGQGLEFLIYFQGNSAPDKSGLPSDRFSAERTGGSVSTLTIQRTQQEDSAVYLCASSSPGSGNEQYFGPGTRLTVT.

In DNA form, the CDR3 reads TGTGCCATCAGTGAGTCGGGACGTACTCATGTGGAGCAGTTCTTC. It yields the protein CAISESGRTHVEQFF. The chain combines TRBV10-3 with TRBJ2-1; D may match TRBD1 or TRBD2 (5 bases each). The CDR3 contains 15 residues. Germline CDR1 is ENHRY and CDR2 is SYGVKD. Between the trimmed V and J ends, which lost 0 bases and 10 bases, there was a span of 16 bases.

This clone was observed once. The rearrangement joins TRBV14 to TRBJ1-2; 8 bases fit TRBD1. There are 13 residues in the CDR3. Trimming cost V 4 bases and J 8 bases; bases outside gene matches: 6. The V gene's germline CDR1 is SGHDN and CDR2 FVKESK. CDR3 residues: CASSPQDRVGYTF. The CDR3 DNA reads as TGTGCCAGCAGCCCGCAGGACAGGGTGGGCTACACCTTC.